A selection of T cell receptor beta chains follows, all from one sample in a study of CD8 T cells in Susac syndrome. TCRdb re-called the immunoSEQ multiplex PCR reads through MiXCR, storing one row per CDR3 protein. The sample includes 84,000 or so distinct CDR3 sequences, approximately 96% of them seen just once. Sequenced: CD8+ T cells from PBMCs. Receptor source: a human donor with Susac syndrome. Both conserved end residues are part of each CDR3. A D gene is named only where the DNA matches it firmly. Clone size is shown for a subset of rows, as once, few, many or a class of expanded clone.

length,V,J,D,size,DNA,CDR3
12,TRBV20-1,TRBJ1-2,-,-,TGCAGTGCGCCTTTAGGGGGTCATGGCTACACCTTC,CSAPLGGHGYTF
16,TRBV19,TRBJ1-1,-,-,TGTGCCAGTAGCCCCCGGGACCCGGCGCACTACACTGAAGCTTTCTTT,CASSPRDPAHYTEAFF
14,TRBV13,TRBJ1-3,-,-,TGTGCCAGCAGCTCCCGGGACAACGGAAACACCATATATTTT,CASSSRDNGNTIYF
14,TRBV7-9,TRBJ2-6,-,-,TGTGCCAGCAGCTTGGGGAATGGGGCCAACGTCCTGACTTTC,CASSLGNGANVLTF
14,TRBV19,TRBJ1-1,-,once,TGTGCCAGTAGTATCTGGGGGAGGAACACTGAAGCTTTCTTT,CASSIWGRNTEAFF
18,TRBV20-1,TRBJ2-6,-,once,TGCAGTGCCCGATCCGTAATAGCCCGCCTCTCTGGGGCCAACGTCCTGACTTTC,CSARSVIARLSGANVLTF
13,TRBV5-1,TRBJ2-1,-,-,TGCGCCAGCGGGTCTGACTCCTACAATGAGCAGTTCTTC,CASGSDSYNEQFF
16,TRBV20-1,TRBJ2-5,-,-,TGCAGTGCAGAGCAGGGGATTGTTGGAATTCAAGAGACCCAGTACTTC,CSAEQGIVGIQETQYF
12,TRBV5-6,TRBJ2-5,-,-,TGTGCCAGCAGTTCGACGGAAGAGACCCAGTACTTC,CASSSTEETQYF
14,TRBV29-1,TRBJ2-1,TRBD2,-,TGCAGCGTTTCCCCCAGCGGGAGTGACAATGAGCAGTTCTTC,CSVSPSGSDNEQFF
15,TRBV28,TRBJ2-7,-,-,TGTGCCAGCTTCGGGGGCGGGACCCCGGGATACGAGCAGTACTTC,CASFGGGTPGYEQYF
11,TRBV29-1,TRBJ1-1,-,-,TGCAGCGCGGAATTTAACACTGAAGCTTTCTTT,CSAEFNTEAFF
14,TRBV4-2,TRBJ2-7,-,-,TGTGCCAGCAGCCAACCTGGGACTTCCTACGAGCAGTACTTC,CASSQPGTSYEQYF
16,TRBV29-1,TRBJ2-7,TRBD1,-,TGCAGCGTTGAAGATCGACGGGACAGCTACTCCTACGAGCAGTACTTC,CSVEDRRDSYSYEQYF
15,TRBV27,TRBJ2-1,TRBD2,-,TGTGCCAGCAGTCCACTAGCGGGGGGCCCCATAGGAGAGTTCTTC,CASSPLAGGPIGEFF
15,TRBV4-3,TRBJ1-1,-,-,TGCGCCAGCAGCCAAGCGCCCTCTGGGGACACTGAAGCTTTCTTT,CASSQAPSGDTEAFF
14,TRBV27,TRBJ2-3,-,-,TGTGCCAGCAGCCCCGGACTAACCACAGATACGCAGTATTTT,CASSPGLTTDTQYF
15,TRBV5-6,TRBJ2-1,TRBD2,-,TGTGCCAGCAGCTCGGGCGCGACTAGCGTGAATGAGCAGTTCTTC,CASSSGATSVNEQFF
16,TRBV12-3/TRBV12-4,TRBJ2-1,-,-,TGTGCCAGCAGTTTAGGAGGGATGAGGTCCTACAATGAGCAGTTCTTC,CASSLGGMRSYNEQFF
14,TRBV5-6,TRBJ2-2,-,-,TGTGCCAGCAGCTTGTCAGCGAACACCGGGGAGCTGTTTTTT,CASSLSANTGELFF
14,TRBV3-1,TRBJ2-7,-,-,TGTGCCAGCAGCCAAGAGGTTGCCAGCTACGAGCAGTACTTC,CASSQEVASYEQYF
15,TRBV20-1,TRBJ1-2,-,-,TGCAGTGCCCTAGGCAGGGAGGGACTGCCCTATGGCTACACCTTC,CSALGREGLPYGYTF
13,TRBV30,TRBJ1-1,-,-,TGTGCCTGGGTCGTGGACGTCAACACTGAAGCTTTCTTT,CAWVVDVNTEAFF